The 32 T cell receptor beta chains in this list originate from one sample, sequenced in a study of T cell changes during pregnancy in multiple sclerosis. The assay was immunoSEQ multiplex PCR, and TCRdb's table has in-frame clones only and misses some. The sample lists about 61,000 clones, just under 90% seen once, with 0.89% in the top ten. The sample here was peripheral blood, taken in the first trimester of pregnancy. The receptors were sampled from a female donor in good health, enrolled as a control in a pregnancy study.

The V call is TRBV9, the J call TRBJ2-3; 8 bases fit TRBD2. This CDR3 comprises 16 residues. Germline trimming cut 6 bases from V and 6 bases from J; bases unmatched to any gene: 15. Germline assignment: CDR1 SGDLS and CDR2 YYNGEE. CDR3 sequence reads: CASTPVAGRFSDTQYF. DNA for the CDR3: TGTGCCAGCACTCCCGTAGCGGGGAGGTTCTCGGATACGCAGTATTTT.

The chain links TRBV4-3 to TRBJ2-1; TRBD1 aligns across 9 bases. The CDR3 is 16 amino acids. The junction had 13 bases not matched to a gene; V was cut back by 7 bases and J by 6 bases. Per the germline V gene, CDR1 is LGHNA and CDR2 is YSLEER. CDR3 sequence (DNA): TGCGCCAGCAAGAGGTTCATCGGGACAGGGAGCAATGAGCAGTTCTTC. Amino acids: CASKRFIGTGSNEQFF.

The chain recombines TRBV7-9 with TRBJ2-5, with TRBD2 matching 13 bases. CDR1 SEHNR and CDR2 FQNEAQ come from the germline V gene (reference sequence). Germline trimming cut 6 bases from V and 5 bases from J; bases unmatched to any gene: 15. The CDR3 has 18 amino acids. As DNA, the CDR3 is TGTGCCAGCAGGCAACTAAACGGACTAGCGGGGGACGGGGAGACCCAGTACTTC. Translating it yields CASRQLNGLAGDGETQYF.

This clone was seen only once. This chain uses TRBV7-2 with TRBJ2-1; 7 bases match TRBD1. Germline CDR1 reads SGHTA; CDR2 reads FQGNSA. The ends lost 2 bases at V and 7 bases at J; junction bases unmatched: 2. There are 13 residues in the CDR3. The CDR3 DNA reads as TGTGCCAGCAGCTTAATACAGGGGAATGAGCAGTTCTTC. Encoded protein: CASSLIQGNEQFF.

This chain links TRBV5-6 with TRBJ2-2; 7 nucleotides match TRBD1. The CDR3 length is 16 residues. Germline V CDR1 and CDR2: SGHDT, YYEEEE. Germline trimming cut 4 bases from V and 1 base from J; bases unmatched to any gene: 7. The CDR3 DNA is TGTGCCAGCAGCACCCTACAGGGGATGAACACCGGGGAGCTGTTTTTT. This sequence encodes CASSTLQGMNTGELFF.

The CDR3 DNA sequence: TGTGCCTGGAAGGGAGGACCCTACGAGCAGTACTTC. Translation gives CAWKGGPYEQYF. The rearrangement links TRBV30 to TRBJ2-7, with D possibly TRBD2 on 6 matching bases. Deletions cut 4 bases from V and 2 bases from J, with 9 bases between. CDR3 length: 12 residues. The germline V gene has CDR1 GTSNPN and CDR2 SVGIG (reference sequence).

The CDR3 region is CATTADRSSGNTIYF. The CDR3 DNA sequence: TGTGCCACTACCGCGGACAGGAGCTCTGGAAACACCATATATTTT. The chain uses TRBV19 and TRBJ1-3; 7 nucleotides agree with TRBD1. With V trimmed by 10 bases and J by 0 bases, 9 bases remained unmatched. Per the germline V gene, CDR1 is LNHDA and CDR2 is SQIVND (reference sequence). This CDR3 region has 15 residues.

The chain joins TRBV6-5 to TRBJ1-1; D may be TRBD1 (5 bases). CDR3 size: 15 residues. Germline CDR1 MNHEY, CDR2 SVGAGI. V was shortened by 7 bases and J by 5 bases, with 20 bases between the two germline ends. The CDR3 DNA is TGTGCCAGCATCCGACGGGACGGGGGGGGGACTGAAGCTTTCTTT. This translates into CASIRRDGGGTEAFF.

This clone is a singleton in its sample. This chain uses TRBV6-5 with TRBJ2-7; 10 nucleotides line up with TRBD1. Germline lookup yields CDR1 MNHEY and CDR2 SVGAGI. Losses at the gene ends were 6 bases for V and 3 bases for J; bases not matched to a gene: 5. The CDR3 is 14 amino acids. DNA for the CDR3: TGTGCCAGCAGCTTCAGGGACAGGGGCTACGAGCAGTACTTC. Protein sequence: CASSFRDRGYEQYF.

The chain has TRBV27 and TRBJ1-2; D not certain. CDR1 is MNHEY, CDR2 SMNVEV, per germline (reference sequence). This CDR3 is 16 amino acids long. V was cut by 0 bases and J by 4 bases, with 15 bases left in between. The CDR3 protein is CASSLSGGRSFYGYTF. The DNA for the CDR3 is TGTGCCAGCAGTTTATCGGGTGGCAGGTCTTTCTATGGCTACACCTTC.

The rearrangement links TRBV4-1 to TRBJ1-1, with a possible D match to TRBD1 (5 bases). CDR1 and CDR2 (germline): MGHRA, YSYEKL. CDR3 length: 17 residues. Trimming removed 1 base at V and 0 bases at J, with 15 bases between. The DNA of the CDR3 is TGCGCCAGCAGCCAAGCAGGGCGTACCCGAGTGAACACTGAAGCTTTCTTT. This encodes CASSQAGRTRVNTEAFF.

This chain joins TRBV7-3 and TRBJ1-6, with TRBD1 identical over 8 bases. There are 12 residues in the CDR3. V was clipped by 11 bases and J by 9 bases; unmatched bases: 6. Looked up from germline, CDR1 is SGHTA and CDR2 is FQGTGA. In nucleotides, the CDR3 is TGTGCCGACAACAGGGGGTGTTCACCCCTCCACTTT. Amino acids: CADNRGCSPLHF.

The CDR3 nucleotides read TGCGCCAGCAGCTTGGAGGGGATGAACACTGAAGCTTTCTTT. This sequence encodes CASSLEGMNTEAFF. V is TRBV5-1 and J is TRBJ1-1; D possibly corresponds to TRBD1 (5 bases). Looked up from germline, CDR1 is SGHRS and CDR2 is YFSETQ. This CDR3 comprises 14 residues. Trimming shortened V by 0 bases and J by 0 bases, and 6 bases separated the two germline ends.

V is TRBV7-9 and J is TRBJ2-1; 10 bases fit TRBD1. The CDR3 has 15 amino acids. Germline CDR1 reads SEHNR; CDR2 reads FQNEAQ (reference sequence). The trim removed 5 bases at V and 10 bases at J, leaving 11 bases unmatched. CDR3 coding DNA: TGTGCCAGCAGCGGCCCGGGACAGGGGATCCGAGAGCAGTTCTTC. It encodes CASSGPGQGIREQFF.

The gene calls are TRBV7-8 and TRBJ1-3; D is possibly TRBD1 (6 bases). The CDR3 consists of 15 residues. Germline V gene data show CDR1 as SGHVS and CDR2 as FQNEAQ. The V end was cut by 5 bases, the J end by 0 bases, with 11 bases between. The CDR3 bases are TGTGCCAGCAGCATGACAGGCAACTCTGGAAACACCATATATTTT. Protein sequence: CASSMTGNSGNTIYF.

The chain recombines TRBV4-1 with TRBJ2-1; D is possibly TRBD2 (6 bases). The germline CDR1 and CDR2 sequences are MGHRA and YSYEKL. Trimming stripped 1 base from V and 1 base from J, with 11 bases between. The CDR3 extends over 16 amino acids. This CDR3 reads CASSQGAGTSYNEQFF. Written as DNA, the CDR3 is TGCGCCAGCAGCCAAGGGGCCGGGACTTCCTACAATGAGCAGTTCTTC.

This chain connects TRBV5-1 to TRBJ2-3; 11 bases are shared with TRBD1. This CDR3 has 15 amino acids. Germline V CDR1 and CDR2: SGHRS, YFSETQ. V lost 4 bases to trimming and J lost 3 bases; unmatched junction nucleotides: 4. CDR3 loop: CASSGGTGGTDTQYF. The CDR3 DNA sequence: TGCGCCAGCAGCGGCGGGACAGGGGGGACAGATACGCAGTATTTT.

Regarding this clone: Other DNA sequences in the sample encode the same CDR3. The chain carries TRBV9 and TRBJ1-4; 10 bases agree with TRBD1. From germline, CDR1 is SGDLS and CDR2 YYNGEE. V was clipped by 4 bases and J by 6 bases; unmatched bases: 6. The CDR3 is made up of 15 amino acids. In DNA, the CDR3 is TGTGCCAGCAGCCCCGACAGGGGGCAGTATGAAAAACTGTTTTTT. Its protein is CASSPDRGQYEKLFF.

The CDR3 spells CASSLNDRDKFRSPLHF. The CDR3 nucleotides are TGCGCCAGCAGCTTGAATGACAGGGATAAGTTTCGGTCACCCCTCCACTTT. The chain employs TRBV5-1 and TRBJ1-6; TRBD1 matches at 7 bases. The CDR3 runs 17 residues. J gave up 10 bases and V 1 base, and 14 bases lay outside the gene matches. Germline CDR1 reads SGHRS; CDR2 reads YFSETQ.

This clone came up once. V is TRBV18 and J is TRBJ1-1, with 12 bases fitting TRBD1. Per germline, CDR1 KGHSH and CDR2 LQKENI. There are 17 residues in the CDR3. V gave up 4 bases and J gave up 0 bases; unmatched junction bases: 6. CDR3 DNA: TGTGCCAGCTCACGGGGGACAGGGGGCGGCTTGAACACTGAAGCTTTCTTT. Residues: CASSRGTGGGLNTEAFF.

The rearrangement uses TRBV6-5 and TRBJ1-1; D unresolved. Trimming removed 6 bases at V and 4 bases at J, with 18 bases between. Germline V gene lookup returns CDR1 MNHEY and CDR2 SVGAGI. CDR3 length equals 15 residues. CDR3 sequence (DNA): TGTGCCAGCAGCTCCACACTCCCAGGCAGCACTGAAGCTTTCTTT. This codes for CASSSTLPGSTEAFF.

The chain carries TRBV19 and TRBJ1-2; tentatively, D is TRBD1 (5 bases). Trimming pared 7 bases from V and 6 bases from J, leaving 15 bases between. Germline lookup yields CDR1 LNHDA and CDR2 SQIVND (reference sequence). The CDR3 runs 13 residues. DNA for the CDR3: TGTGCCAGTAAGAAACAGGTCAACGATGGCTACACCTTC. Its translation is CASKKQVNDGYTF.

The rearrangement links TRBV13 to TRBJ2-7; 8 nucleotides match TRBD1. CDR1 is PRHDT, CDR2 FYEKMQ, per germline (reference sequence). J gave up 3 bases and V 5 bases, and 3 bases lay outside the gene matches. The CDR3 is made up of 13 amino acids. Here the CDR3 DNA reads TGTGCCAGCAGCCGGGACAGGTTCTACGAGCAGTACTTC. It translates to CASSRDRFYEQYF.

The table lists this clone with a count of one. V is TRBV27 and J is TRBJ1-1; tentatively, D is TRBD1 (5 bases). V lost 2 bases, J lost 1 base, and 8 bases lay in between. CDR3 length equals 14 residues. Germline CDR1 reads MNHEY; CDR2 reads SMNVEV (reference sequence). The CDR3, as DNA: TGTGCCAGCAGTTTAGGGGCCACGAACACTGAAGCTTTCTTT. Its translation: CASSLGATNTEAFF.

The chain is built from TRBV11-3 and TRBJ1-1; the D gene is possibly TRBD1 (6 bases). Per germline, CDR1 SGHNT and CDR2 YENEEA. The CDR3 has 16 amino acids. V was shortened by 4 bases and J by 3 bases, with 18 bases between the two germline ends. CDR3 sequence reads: CASSSYGTPLDTEAFF. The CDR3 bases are TGTGCCAGCAGCTCCTACGGGACACCCCTTGACACTGAAGCTTTCTTT. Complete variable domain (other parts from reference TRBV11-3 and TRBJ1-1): EAGVVQSPRYKIIEKKQPVAFWCNPISGHNTLYWYLQNLGQGPELLIRYENEEAVDDSQLPKDRFSAERLKGVDSTLKIQPAELGDSAVYLCASSSYGTPLDTEAFFGQGTRLTVV.

DNA of the CDR3: TGTGCCAGTAGTACAAGGGGGGGCTTTGCCGGGGAGCTGTTTTTT. Its translation is CASSTRGGFAGELFF. The chain links TRBV19 to TRBJ2-2; D may be TRBD2 (7 bases). The CDR3 totals 15 residues. Germline values: CDR1 LNHDA, CDR2 SQIVND (reference sequence). V lost 4 bases and J 6 bases, leaving 15 bases between the germline ends.

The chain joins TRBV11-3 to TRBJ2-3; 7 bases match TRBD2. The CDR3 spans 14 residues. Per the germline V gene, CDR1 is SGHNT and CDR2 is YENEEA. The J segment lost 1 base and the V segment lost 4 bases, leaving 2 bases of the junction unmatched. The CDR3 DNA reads TGTGCCAGCAGCTCTCGGGGGGGCACAGATACGCAGTATTTT. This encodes CASSSRGGTDTQYF.

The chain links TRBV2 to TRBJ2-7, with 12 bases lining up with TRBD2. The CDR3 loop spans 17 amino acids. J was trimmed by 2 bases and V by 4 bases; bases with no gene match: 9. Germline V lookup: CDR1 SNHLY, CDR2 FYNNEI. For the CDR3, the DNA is TGTGCCAGCAGTGTCCCTAGCGGGGGGGCGGGTCCCTACGAGCAGTACTTC. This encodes CASSVPSGGAGPYEQYF.

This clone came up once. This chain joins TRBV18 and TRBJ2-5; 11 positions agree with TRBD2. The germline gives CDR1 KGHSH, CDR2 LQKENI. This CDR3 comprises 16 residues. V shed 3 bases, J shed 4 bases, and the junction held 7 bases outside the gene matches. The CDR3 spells CASSPNLAGGGETQYF. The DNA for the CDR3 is TGTGCCAGCTCACCCAATCTAGCGGGGGGAGGAGAGACCCAGTACTTC.

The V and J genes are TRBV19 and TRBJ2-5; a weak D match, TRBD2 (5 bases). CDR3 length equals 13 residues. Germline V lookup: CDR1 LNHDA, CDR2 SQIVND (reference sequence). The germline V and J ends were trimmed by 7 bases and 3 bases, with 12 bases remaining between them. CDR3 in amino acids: CASTGSSEETQYF. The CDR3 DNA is TGTGCCAGTACGGGATCCAGCGAAGAGACCCAGTACTTC.

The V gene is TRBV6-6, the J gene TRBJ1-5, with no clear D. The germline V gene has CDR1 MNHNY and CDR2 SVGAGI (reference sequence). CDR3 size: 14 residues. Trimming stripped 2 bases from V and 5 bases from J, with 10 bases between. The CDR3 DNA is TGTGCCAGCAGTTACGAGGGATGGGATCAGCCCCAGCATTTT. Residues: CASSYEGWDQPQHF.

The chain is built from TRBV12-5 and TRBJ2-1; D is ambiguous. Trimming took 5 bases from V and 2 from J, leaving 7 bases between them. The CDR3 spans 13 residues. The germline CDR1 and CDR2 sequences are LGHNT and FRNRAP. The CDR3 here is CASGTTTYNEQFF. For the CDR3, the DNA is TGTGCTAGTGGTACGACAACCTACAATGAGCAGTTCTTC.